This T cell receptor beta chain appears in the sequencing data of a study of blood T cell repertoires in COVID-19. Study summary: The United States, Italy and Spain were the sources of the acute and convalescent COVID-19 samples.

Original methodology: Reference gene primer amplification in the assay estimated nucleated cell counts. Repertoires were generated with immunoSEQ multiplex PCR, while TCRdb's copy carries only in-frame clones and drops some. V and J calls and clone size are copied from that table; D and trimming were computed from the DNA. Here the sample spans roughly 440,000 clones, more than 70% being singletons. Deletions cut 0 bases from V and 8 bases from J, with 8 bases between. CDR3 length: 12 residues. Per germline, CDR1 SGHRS and CDR2 YFSETQ. Of note for this clone: The sample carries other DNA sequences with the same CDR3.

What was sequenced was peripheral blood. The V call is TRBV5-1, the J call TRBJ1-2; a possible D gene is TRBD1 (6 bases). This clonotype was sampled from a woman aged 45-65 years with COVID-19, enrolled during active disease. The CDR3 DNA sequence: TGCGCCAGCAGCTTGGCTGGGGGCGGCTACACCTTC. It yields the protein CASSLAGGGYTF. The full variable domain, its missing parts supplied by reference TRBV5-1 and TRBJ1-2, is KAGVTQTPRYLIKTRGQQVTLSCSPISGHRSVSWYQQTPGQGLQFLFEYFSETQRNKGNFPGRFSGRQFSNSRSEMNVSTLELGDSALYLCASSLAGGGYTFGSGTRLTVV.